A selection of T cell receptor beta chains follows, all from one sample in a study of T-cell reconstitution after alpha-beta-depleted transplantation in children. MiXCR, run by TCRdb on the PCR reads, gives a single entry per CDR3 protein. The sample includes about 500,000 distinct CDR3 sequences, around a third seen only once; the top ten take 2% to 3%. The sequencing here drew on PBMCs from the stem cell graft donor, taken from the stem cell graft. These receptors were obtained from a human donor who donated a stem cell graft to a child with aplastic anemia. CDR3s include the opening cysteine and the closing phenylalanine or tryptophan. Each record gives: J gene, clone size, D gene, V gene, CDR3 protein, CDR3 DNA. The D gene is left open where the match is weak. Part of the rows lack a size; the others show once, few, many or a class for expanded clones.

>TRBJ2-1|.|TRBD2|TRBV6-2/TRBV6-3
CASSLRDYEQFF
TGTGCCAGCAGCCTCCGGGACTACGAGCAGTTCTTC
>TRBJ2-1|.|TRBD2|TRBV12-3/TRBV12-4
CASSSREGRSNEQFF
TGTGCCAGCAGTTCCCGGGAGGGCCGATCGAATGAGCAGTTCTTC
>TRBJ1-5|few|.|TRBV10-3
CAISELNQPQHF
TGTGCCATCAGTGAGCTTAATCAGCCCCAGCATTTT
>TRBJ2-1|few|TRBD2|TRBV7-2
CASSISGPNEQFF
TGTGCCAGCAGCATTAGCGGGCCCAATGAGCAGTTCTTC
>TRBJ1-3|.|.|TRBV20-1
CSARPLQEPYSGNTIYF
TGCAGTGCTAGACCCTTACAGGAACCCTACTCTGGAAACACCATATATTTT
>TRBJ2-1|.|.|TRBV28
CASLQGGSYNEQFF
TGTGCCAGCTTACAGGGTGGATCCTACAATGAGCAGTTCTTC
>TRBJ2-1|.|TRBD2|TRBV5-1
CASSPASGRSGEQFF
TGCGCCAGCAGTCCGGCTAGCGGGAGGTCGGGGGAGCAGTTCTTC
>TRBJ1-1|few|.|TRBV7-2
CASSLALRGARTEAFF
TGTGCCAGCAGCTTAGCGCTCCGGGGGGCGCGGACTGAAGCTTTCTTT
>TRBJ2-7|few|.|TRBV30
CAWAGMAYEQYF
TGTGCCTGGGCGGGCATGGCCTACGAGCAGTACTTC
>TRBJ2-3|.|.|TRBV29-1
CTSGSSPDTQYF
TGCACCTCCGGTTCGAGTCCAGATACGCAGTATTTT
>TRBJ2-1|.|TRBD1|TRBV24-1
CATSVSGTGMSYNEQFF
TGTGCCACCAGTGTCTCCGGGACAGGGATGTCCTACAATGAGCAGTTCTTC
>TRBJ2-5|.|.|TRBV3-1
CASSRSGRVQETQYF
TGTGCCAGCAGCCGTAGCGGAAGAGTCCAAGAGACCCAGTACTTC
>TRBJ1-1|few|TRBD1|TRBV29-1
CSVAGTGGETLSTEAFF
TGCAGCGTGGCCGGGACAGGGGGTGAAACACTGAGCACTGAAGCTTTCTTT
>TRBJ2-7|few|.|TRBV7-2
CASSPPGQAIQSTEQYF
TGTGCCAGCAGCCCGCCCGGGCAGGCGATCCAAAGTACCGAGCAGTACTTC
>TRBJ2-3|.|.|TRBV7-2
CASSLEWSHGTDTQYF
TGTGCCAGCAGCTTAGAGTGGAGCCACGGAACAGATACGCAGTATTTT
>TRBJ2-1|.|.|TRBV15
CATSRELGDRNEQFF
TGTGCCACCAGCAGAGAGTTGGGGGATCGCAATGAGCAGTTCTTC
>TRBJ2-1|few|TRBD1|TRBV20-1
CSAYSGGADNEQFF
TGCAGTGCTTATTCAGGGGGCGCAGACAATGAGCAGTTCTTC
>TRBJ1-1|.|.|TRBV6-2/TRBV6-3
CASSYYGAGGNTEAFF
TGTGCCAGCAGTTATTACGGCGCTGGGGGGAACACTGAAGCTTTCTTT
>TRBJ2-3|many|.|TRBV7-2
CASSSGTSTDTQYF
TGTGCCAGCAGCTCAGGGACTAGCACAGATACGCAGTATTTT
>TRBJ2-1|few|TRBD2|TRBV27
CASSSPRASGIFYEQFF
TGTGCCAGCAGTTCTCCTCGTGCTAGCGGGATTTTCTATGAGCAGTTCTTC
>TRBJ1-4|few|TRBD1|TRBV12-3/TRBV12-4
CASRVQGGTNEKLFF
TGTGCCAGCAGAGTACAGGGGGGAACTAATGAAAAACTGTTTTTT
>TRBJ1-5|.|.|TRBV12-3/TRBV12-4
CASRGGVTGQPQHF
TGTGCCAGCAGGGGGGGGGTTACAGGCCAGCCCCAGCATTTT
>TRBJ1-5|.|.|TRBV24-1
CATSGETGNQPQHF
TGTGCCACCAGTGGAGAAACAGGCAATCAGCCCCAGCATTTT
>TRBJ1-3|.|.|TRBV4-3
CASSQLLRDGLYF
TGCGCCAGCAGCCAGCTTCTACGGGACGGCTTATATTTT
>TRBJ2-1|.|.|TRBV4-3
CASSQEGCLNYNEQFF
TGCGCCAGCAGCCAAGAGGGTTGCCTAAACTACAATGAGCAGTTCTTC
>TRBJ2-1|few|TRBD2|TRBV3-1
CASSQLAGNNEQFF
TGTGCCAGCAGCCAACTAGCGGGTAACAATGAGCAGTTCTTC
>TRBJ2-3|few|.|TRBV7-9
CASSLSLGGGGTDTQYF
TGTGCCAGCAGCTTATCCCTAGGGGGAGGTGGCACAGATACGCAGTATTTT
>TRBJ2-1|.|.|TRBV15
CATSCPGSRKRDYTRLNEQFF
TGTGCCACCAGCTGCCCGGGATCCCGGAAAAGAGATTATACGCGGCTCAATGAGCAGTTCTTC
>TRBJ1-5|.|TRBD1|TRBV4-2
CASSHGDRPHQEPQHF
TGTGCCAGCAGCCACGGGGACAGGCCCCACCAAGAGCCCCAGCATTTT
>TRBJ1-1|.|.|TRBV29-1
CSVETRNTEAFF
TGCAGCGTTGAGACGCGGAACACTGAAGCTTTCTTT
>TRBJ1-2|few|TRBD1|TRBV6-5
CASSYSGQGAIGYTF
TGTGCCAGCAGTTACTCGGGACAGGGAGCAATTGGCTACACCTTC
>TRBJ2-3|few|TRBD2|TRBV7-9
CASTLQLAGGPGTQYF
TGTGCCAGCACCCTACAACTAGCGGGAGGGCCAGGTACGCAGTATTTT
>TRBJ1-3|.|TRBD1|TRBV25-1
CASSGGQGRVSGNTIYF
TGTGCCAGCAGTGGAGGACAGGGGCGAGTCTCTGGAAACACCATATATTTT
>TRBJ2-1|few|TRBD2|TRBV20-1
CSGNLAGVLYNEQFF
TGCAGTGGAAATCTAGCGGGAGTCCTCTACAATGAGCAGTTCTTC
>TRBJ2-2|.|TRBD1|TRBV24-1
CATSDSRTGNTGELFF
TGTGCCACCAGTGATTCTCGGACAGGGAACACCGGGGAGCTGTTTTTT
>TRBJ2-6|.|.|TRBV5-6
CASSLGTTGGGANGLTF
TGTGCCAGCAGCTTGGGTACCACAGGTGGAGGGGCCAACGGCCTGACTTTC
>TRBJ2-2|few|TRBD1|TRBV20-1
CSARLRGTGNTGELFF
TGCAGTGCTAGACTTAGGGGGACAGGAAACACCGGGGAGCTGTTTTTT
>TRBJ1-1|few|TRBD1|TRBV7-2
CASSFTGGANTEAFF
TGTGCCAGCAGCTTTACAGGGGGCGCGAACACTGAAGCTTTCTTT
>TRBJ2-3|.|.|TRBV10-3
CAIRGDSRRTDTQYF
TGTGCCATCAGGGGGGACTCCCGGCGGACAGATACGCAGTATTTT
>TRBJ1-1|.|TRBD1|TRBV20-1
CSARDRGLGTEAFF
TGCAGTGCTAGGGACAGGGGTCTAGGCACTGAAGCTTTCTTT
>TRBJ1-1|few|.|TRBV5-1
CASSSGTLGDTEAFF
TGCGCCAGCAGCTCGGGGACCCTGGGGGACACTGAAGCTTTCTTT
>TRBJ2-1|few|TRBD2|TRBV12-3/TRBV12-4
CASSFSGGGVLGHEQFF
TGTGCCAGCAGTTTCTCTGGGGGAGGGGTCCTCGGTCATGAGCAGTTCTTC
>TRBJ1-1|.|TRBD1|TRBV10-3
CAISEETGPSEAFF
TGTGCCATCAGTGAGGAGACAGGGCCGTCTGAAGCTTTCTTT
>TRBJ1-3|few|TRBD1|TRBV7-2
CASSPGGQARGPIYF
TGTGCCAGCAGCCCAGGGGGACAGGCGCGGGGACCCATATATTTT
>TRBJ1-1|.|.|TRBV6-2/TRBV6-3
CASSLARDIEAFF
TGTGCCAGCAGTTTGGCCCGAGATATCGAGGCTTTCTTT
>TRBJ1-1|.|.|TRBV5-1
CASSLFPGGDRTEAFF
TGCGCCAGCAGCTTGTTCCCCGGGGGAGATCGGACTGAAGCTTTCTTT
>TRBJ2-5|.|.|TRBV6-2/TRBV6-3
CASSPGRRNQETQYF
TGTGCCAGCAGCCCCGGACGCCGAAACCAAGAGACCCAGTACTTC
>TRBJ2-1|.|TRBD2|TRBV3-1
CASSQPGLASREQFF
TGTGCCAGCAGCCAACCGGGACTAGCGTCACGAGAGCAGTTCTTC
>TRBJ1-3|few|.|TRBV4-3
CASSQEPGQKFDTIYF
TGCGCCAGCAGCCAAGAACCGGGACAAAAATTCGACACCATATATTTT
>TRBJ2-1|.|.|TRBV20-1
CSGLGVNEQFF
TGCAGTGGGTTGGGGGTGAATGAGCAGTTCTTC
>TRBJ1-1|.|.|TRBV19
CASSIATHEAFF
TGTGCCAGTAGTATTGCGACACATGAAGCTTTCTTT
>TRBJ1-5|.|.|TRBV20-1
CSASPAPGRSAENQPQHF
TGCAGTGCTAGTCCTGCTCCCGGTAGGTCGGCTGAAAATCAGCCCCAGCATTTT
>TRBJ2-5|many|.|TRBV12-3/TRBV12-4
CASSRTGEETQYF
TGTGCCAGCAGTCGGACGGGGGAAGAGACCCAGTACTTC
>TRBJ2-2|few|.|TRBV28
CASSPRAALVFTGELFF
TGTGCCAGCAGTCCGCGGGCAGCCCTGGTGTTCACCGGGGAGCTGTTTTTT
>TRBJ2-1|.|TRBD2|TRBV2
CASSMETSGRSSYNEQFF
TGTGCCAGCAGTATGGAGACTAGCGGGAGGAGCTCCTACAATGAGCAGTTCTTC
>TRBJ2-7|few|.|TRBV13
CASGVGVSYEQYF
TGTGCCAGCGGGGTCGGGGTCTCCTACGAGCAGTACTTC
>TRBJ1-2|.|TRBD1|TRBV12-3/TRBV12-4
CASSPTTGGTYGYTF
TGTGCCAGCAGCCCAACGACAGGGGGCACGTATGGCTACACCTTC
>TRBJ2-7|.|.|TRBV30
CAWNVDLGSYEQYF
TGTGCCTGGAATGTGGACCTGGGCTCCTACGAGCAGTACTTC
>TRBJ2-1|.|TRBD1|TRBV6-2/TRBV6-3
CASSYPDRGDYNEQFF
TGTGCCAGCAGTTACCCCGACAGGGGAGACTACAATGAGCAGTTCTTC